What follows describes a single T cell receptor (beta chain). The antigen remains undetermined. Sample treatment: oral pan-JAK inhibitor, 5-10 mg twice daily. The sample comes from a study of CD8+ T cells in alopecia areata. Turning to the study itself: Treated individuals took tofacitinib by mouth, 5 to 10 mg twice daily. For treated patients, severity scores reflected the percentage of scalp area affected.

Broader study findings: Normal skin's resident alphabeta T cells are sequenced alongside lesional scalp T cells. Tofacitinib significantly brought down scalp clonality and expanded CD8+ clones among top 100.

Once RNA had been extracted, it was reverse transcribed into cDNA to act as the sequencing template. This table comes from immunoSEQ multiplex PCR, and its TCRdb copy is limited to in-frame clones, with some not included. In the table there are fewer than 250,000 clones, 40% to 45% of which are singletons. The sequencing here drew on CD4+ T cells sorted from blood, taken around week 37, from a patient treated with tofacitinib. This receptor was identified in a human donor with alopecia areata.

CDR3 loop: CSVEKSLGDQYF. The CDR3 nucleotides read TGCAGCGTTGAGAAGTCCCTCGGGGACCAGTACTTC. This rearrangement joins TRBV29-1 to TRBJ2-5; tentatively, D is TRBD2 (5 bases). V was cut by 3 bases and J by 10 bases, with 15 bases left in between. The germline V gene encodes CDR1 SQVTM and CDR2 ANQGSEA. This CDR3 has 12 amino acids.